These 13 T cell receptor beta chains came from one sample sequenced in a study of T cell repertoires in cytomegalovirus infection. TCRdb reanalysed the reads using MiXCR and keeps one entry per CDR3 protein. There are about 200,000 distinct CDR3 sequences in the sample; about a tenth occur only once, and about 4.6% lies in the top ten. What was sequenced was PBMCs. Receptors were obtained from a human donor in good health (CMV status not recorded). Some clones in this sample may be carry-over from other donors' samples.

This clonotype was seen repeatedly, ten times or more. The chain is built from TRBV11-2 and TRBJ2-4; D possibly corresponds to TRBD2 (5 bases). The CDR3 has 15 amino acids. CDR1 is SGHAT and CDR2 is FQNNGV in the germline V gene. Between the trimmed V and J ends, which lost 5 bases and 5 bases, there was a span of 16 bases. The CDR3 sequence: CASSPGWAGQNIQYF. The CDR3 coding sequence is TGTGCCAGCAGCCCGGGATGGGCGGGCCAAAACATTCAGTACTTC.

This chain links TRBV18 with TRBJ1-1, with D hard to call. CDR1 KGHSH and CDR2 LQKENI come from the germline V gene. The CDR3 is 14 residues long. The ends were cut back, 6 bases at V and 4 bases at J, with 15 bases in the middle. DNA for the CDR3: TGTGCCAGCTCCCCGAACGGGGTGGGCACTGAAGCTTTCTTT. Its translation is CASSPNGVGTEAFF.

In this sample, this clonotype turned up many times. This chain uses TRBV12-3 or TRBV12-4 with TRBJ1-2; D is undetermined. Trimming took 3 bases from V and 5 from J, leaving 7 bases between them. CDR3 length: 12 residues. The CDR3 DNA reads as TGTGCCAGCAGTTTTACCGAGTATGGCTACACCTTC. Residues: CASSFTEYGYTF.

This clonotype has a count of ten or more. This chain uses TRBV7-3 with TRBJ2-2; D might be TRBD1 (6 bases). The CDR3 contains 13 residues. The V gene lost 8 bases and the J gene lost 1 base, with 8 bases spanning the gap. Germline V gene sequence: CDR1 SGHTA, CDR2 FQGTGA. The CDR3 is CASQGQNTGELFF. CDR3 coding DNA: TGTGCCAGCCAGGGACAGAACACCGGGGAGCTGTTTTTT. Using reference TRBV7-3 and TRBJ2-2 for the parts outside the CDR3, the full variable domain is GAGVSQTPSNKVTEKGKYVELRCDPISGHTALYWYRQSLGQGPEFLIYFQGTGAADDSGLPNDRFFAVRPEGSVSTLKIQRTERGDSAVYLCASQGQNTGELFFGEGSRLTVL.

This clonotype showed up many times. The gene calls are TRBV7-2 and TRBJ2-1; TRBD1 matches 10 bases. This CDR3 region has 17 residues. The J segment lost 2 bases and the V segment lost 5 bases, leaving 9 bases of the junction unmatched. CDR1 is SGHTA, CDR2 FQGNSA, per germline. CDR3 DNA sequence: TGTGCCAGCAGCCGGACGCCGGGACAGGGGCCCTACAATGAGCAGTTCTTC. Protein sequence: CASSRTPGQGPYNEQFF.

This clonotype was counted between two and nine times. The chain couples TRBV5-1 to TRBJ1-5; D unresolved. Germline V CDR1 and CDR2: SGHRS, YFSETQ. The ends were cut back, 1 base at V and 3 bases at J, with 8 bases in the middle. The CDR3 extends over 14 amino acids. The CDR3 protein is CASSLRGDNQPQHF. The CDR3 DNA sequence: TGCGCCAGCAGCTTGCGGGGAGACAATCAGCCCCAGCATTTT.

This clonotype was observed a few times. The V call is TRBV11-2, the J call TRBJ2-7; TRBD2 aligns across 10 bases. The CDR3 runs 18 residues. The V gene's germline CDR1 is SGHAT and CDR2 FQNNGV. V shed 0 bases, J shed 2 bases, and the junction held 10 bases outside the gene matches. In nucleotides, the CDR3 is TGTGCCAGCAGCTTAGATCAACTAGCGGGAAGGATGCCCTACGAGCAGTACTTC. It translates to CASSLDQLAGRMPYEQYF.

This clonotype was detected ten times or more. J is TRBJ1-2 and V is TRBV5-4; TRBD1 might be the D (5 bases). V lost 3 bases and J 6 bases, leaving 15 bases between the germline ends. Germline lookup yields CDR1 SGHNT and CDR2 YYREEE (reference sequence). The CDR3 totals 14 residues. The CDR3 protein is CASSSTNDRDGYTF. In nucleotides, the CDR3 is TGTGCCAGCAGCTCAACAAACGACAGAGATGGCTACACCTTC.

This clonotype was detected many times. CDR3 in DNA: TGTGCCAGCAGCTTATATCAGCGGGAGATCTACAATGAGCAGTTCTTC. Translation: CASSLYQREIYNEQFF. The chain recombines TRBV7-8 with TRBJ2-1; 8 positions match TRBD2. This CDR3 is 16 amino acids long. V shed 2 bases, J shed 3 bases, and the junction held 6 bases outside the gene matches. Germline V lookup: CDR1 SGHVS, CDR2 FQNEAQ.

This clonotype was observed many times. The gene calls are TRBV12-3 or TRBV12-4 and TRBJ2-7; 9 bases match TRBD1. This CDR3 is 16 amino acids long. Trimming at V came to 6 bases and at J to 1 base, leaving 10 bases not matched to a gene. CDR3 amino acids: CASSSNRDRVSYEQYF. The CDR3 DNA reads TGTGCCAGCAGCTCAAACCGGGACAGGGTGTCCTACGAGCAGTACTTC.

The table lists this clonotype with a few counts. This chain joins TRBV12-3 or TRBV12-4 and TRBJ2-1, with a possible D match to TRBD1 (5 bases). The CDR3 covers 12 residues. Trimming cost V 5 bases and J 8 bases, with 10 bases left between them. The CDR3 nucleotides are TGTGCCAGCAGTGCCGACAGCTATGAGCAGTTCTTC. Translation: CASSADSYEQFF.

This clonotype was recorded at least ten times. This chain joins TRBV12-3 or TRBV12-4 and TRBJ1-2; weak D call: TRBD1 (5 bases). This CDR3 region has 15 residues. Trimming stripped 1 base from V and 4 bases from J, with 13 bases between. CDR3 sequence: CASSLEAGLGYGYTF. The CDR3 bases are TGTGCCAGCAGTTTAGAGGCAGGGCTGGGCTATGGCTACACCTTC.

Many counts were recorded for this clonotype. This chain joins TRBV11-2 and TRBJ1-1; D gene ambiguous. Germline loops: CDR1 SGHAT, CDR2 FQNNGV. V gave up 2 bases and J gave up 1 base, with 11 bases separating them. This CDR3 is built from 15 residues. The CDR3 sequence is CASSLSPGRNTEAFF. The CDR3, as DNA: TGTGCCAGCAGCTTATCACCCGGACGGAACACTGAAGCTTTCTTT. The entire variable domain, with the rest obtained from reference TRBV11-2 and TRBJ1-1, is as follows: EAGVAQSPRYKIIEKRQSVAFWCNPISGHATLYWYQQILGQGPKLLIQFQNNGVVDDSQLPKDRFSAERLKGVDSTLKIQPAKLEDSAVYLCASSLSPGRNTEAFFGQGTRLTVV.